This entry lists 28 T cell receptor beta chains sequenced from one sample in a study of T cell responses to AZD1222 COVID-19 vaccine. Only in-frame clones appear in the TCRdb table, and some are missing; sequencing was by immunoSEQ multiplex PCR. The table has about 120,000 clones, more than 75% seen once. Sequenced material: peripheral blood, taken on day 0 of AZD1222 vaccination. The receptors derive from an adult in good health.

This rearrangement joins TRBV6-5 to TRBJ1-4; D may be TRBD1 (6 bases). The CDR3 totals 13 residues. Germline V lookup: CDR1 MNHEY, CDR2 SVGAGI. V was pared by 6 bases and J by 8 bases, with 13 bases between. This CDR3 reads CASRGGGREKLFF. The CDR3 bases are TGTGCCAGCAGAGGGGGGGGGCGGGAAAAACTGTTTTTT.

This sequence joins TRBV9 and TRBJ1-1, with a possible D match to TRBD1 (6 bases). V shed 0 bases and J shed 0 bases, with 9 bases lying between them. The CDR3 extends over 15 amino acids. CDR1 and CDR2 from the germline V gene are SGDLS and YYNGEE. For the CDR3, the DNA is TGTGCCAGCAGCGTAGCGGGACAAATGAACACTGAAGCTTTCTTT. This sequence encodes CASSVAGQMNTEAFF.

This clone was recorded only once. The rearrangement uses TRBV7-2 and TRBJ1-6, with TRBD1 identical over 11 bases. In germline, CDR1 is SGHTA, CDR2 FQGNSA. Unmatched junction bases numbered 1, after V lost 5 bases and J lost 10 bases. The CDR3 is 13 amino acids. Here the CDR3 reads CASSRDRGSPLHF. CDR3 bases: TGTGCCAGCAGCCGGGACAGGGGGTCACCCCTCCACTTT.

The chain is built from TRBV25-1 and TRBJ2-7, with 9 bases matching TRBD1. CDR3 length equals 14 residues. The V segment lost 4 bases and the J segment 3 bases; nucleotides outside the gene matches: 4. CDR1 MGHDK and CDR2 SYGVNS come from the germline V gene. Here the CDR3 DNA reads TGTGCCAGCAGTGTTGCGGGACAGGGCTACGAGCAGTACTTC. Translating it yields CASSVAGQGYEQYF.

The chain is built from TRBV21-1 and TRBJ1-5. TRBV21-1 is listed as a pseudogene. The length of the CDR3 is 19 residues. CDR3 in DNA: TGTGCCAGCAGCAAAGTGGGGGGGAACACAGTCTATAGCAATCAGCCCCAGCATTTT. Translated: CASSKVGGNTVYSNQPQHF.

This chain connects TRBV3-1 (or the pseudogene TRBV3-2) to TRBJ1-1; possible D gene TRBD1, 5 bases. In germline, CDR1 is LGHDT, CDR2 YNNKEL (reference sequence). Trimming pared 3 bases from V and 4 bases from J, leaving 24 bases between. The CDR3 contains 18 residues. CDR3 region: CASSHPSLGEVGGTEAFF. In DNA, the CDR3 is TGTGCCAGCAGCCATCCCTCCCTTGGGGAGGTGGGGGGCACTGAAGCTTTCTTT.

The V call is TRBV25-1, the J call TRBJ1-6; possibly TRBD1 for D (5 bases). CDR3 length: 17 amino acids. Germline CDR1 is MGHDK and CDR2 is SYGVNS. Trimming stripped 6 bases from V and 2 bases from J, with 17 bases between. This CDR3 is CASRQTHAGPYNSPLHF. In nucleotides, the CDR3 is TGTGCCAGCAGGCAGACTCACGCGGGGCCCTATAATTCACCCCTCCACTTT.

This clone was detected only once. V and J are TRBV19 and TRBJ2-1, with TRBD2 identical over 11 bases. This CDR3 spans 17 amino acids. Losses at the gene ends were 1 base for V and 3 bases for J; bases not matched to a gene: 5. Germline V gene data show CDR1 as LNHDA and CDR2 as SQIVND (reference sequence). CDR3 DNA: TGTGCCAGTAGTATAGCTGGGCTAGCGGGGGGCTACAATGAGCAGTTCTTC. Its translation: CASSIAGLAGGYNEQFF.

The rearrangement uses TRBV18 and TRBJ1-2, with D possibly being TRBD1 (6 bases). Germline CDR1 is KGHSH and CDR2 is LQKENI. The CDR3 is 13 residues long. Trimming took off 4 bases at V and 7 bases at J, with 13 bases between the two ends. The CDR3 DNA is TGTGCCAGCTCACTTACAGGGCAGGGTGGCTACACCTTC. Translated: CASSLTGQGGYTF.

This chain joins TRBV2 and TRBJ1-6; TRBD1 matches at 8 bases. Germline values: CDR1 SNHLY, CDR2 FYNNEI. The CDR3 spans 14 residues. V gave up 5 bases and J gave up 9 bases; unmatched junction bases: 6. CDR3 DNA: TGTGCCAGCAGTTTGGACAGGGCGGCTTCACCCCTCCACTTT. It encodes CASSLDRAASPLHF.

This chain links TRBV19 with TRBJ1-2; TRBD1 might be the D (6 bases). The CDR3 is 12 amino acids. The germline V gene encodes CDR1 LNHDA and CDR2 SQIVND (reference sequence). The CDR3 loop reads CASSPGDYGYTF. DNA for the CDR3: TGTGCGAGTTCCCCAGGGGACTATGGCTACACCTTC.

The genes are TRBV29-1 and TRBJ2-1; 7 bases are a match to TRBD2. CDR1 is SQVTM and CDR2 is ANQGSEA in the germline V gene. The CDR3 runs 12 residues. With V trimmed by 4 bases and J by 5 bases, 2 bases remained unmatched. The CDR3, as DNA: TGCAGCGTTGCGAGCGGGAACAATGAGCAGTTCTTC. It is translated as CSVASGNNEQFF.

This clone showed up just once. This chain joins TRBV3-1 (or the pseudogene TRBV3-2) and TRBJ1-1; 9 bases map to TRBD1. The CDR3 totals 15 residues. Per germline, CDR1 LGHDT and CDR2 YNNKEL (reference sequence). The V and J ends lost 4 bases and 1 base, in that order; junction bases with no gene match: 4. CDR3 coding DNA: TGTGCCAGCAGCCTCTCGGGACAGGGGAACACTGAAGCTTTCTTT. Its protein is CASSLSGQGNTEAFF.

The chain links TRBV3-1 (or the pseudogene TRBV3-2) to TRBJ2-7; D remains ambiguous. CDR1 and CDR2 from the germline V gene are LGHDT and YNNKEL (reference sequence). CDR3 size: 14 residues. Trimming removed 4 bases at V and 3 bases at J, with 13 bases between. This chain's CDR3 is CASSPDPESYEQYF. CDR3 nucleotides: TGTGCCAGCAGCCCCGACCCGGAAAGCTACGAGCAGTACTTC.

The J gene is TRBJ2-7, the V gene TRBV4-2; D is possibly TRBD1 (5 bases). V shed 3 bases and J shed 2 bases, with 14 bases lying between them. The CDR3 is made up of 15 amino acids. Looked up from germline, CDR1 is LGHNA and CDR2 is YNFKEQ. This CDR3 reads CASSQADDRTYEQYF. The CDR3, as DNA: TGTGCCAGCAGCCAGGCCGATGACAGAACCTACGAGCAGTACTTC.

The sample holds a few counts of this clone. Other DNA sequences in the sample encode the same CDR3. The chain employs TRBV20-1 and TRBJ1-4; D unclear. Trimming took 1 base from V and 8 from J, leaving 5 bases between them. This CDR3 contains 11 residues. Germline CDR1 DFQATT, CDR2 SNEGSKA (reference sequence). The CDR3 nucleotides read TGCAGTGCTAGAGTGGGGGAAAAACTGTTTTTT. Its translation is CSARVGEKLFF.

This chain uses TRBV5-1 with TRBJ2-6, with a weak D call TRBD1 (6 bases). The V end was cut by 4 bases, the J end by 2 bases, with 10 bases between. The CDR3 covers 15 residues. Germline V lookup: CDR1 SGHRS, CDR2 YFSETQ. The DNA for the CDR3 is TGCGCCAGCAGCGAACAGGGTACTGGGGCCAACGTCCTGACTTTC. This gives the protein CASSEQGTGANVLTF. The full variable domain, rest sourced from reference TRBV5-1 and TRBJ2-6, is KAGVTQTPRYLIKTRGQQVTLSCSPISGHRSVSWYQQTPGQGLQFLFEYFSETQRNKGNFPGRFSGRQFSNSRSEMNVSTLELGDSALYLCASSEQGTGANVLTFGAGSRLTVL.

V gene TRBV9 combines with J gene TRBJ2-7, with 7 positions matching TRBD2. The CDR3 spans 15 residues. J gave up 4 bases and V 4 bases, and 11 bases lay outside the gene matches. Per the germline V gene, CDR1 is SGDLS and CDR2 is YYNGEE. CDR3 amino acids: CASSPTPSGEYEQYF. In DNA form, the CDR3 reads TGTGCCAGCAGCCCCACCCCCAGCGGGGAGTACGAGCAGTACTTC.

The J gene is TRBJ1-1, the V gene TRBV10-3; TRBD1 is a possible D gene (6 bases). V shed 1 base and J shed 6 bases, with 12 bases lying between them. This CDR3 has 14 residues. The germline gives CDR1 ENHRY, CDR2 SYGVKD. The CDR3 loop reads CAISEYTGGAEAFF. The CDR3 DNA reads TGTGCCATCAGTGAGTATACCGGGGGCGCTGAAGCTTTCTTT.

The rearrangement links TRBV7-8 to TRBJ1-1; 7 bases fit TRBD1. V dropped 0 bases and J dropped 5; count of bases not matched to a gene: 6. The germline V gene encodes CDR1 SGHVS and CDR2 FQNEAQ. The CDR3 has 15 residues. The CDR3 here is CASSLARGLETEAFF. The CDR3 nucleotides read TGTGCCAGCAGCTTAGCGAGGGGGCTAGAGACTGAAGCTTTCTTT.

The V call is TRBV15, the J call TRBJ1-2; a possible D gene is TRBD1 (5 bases). The V gene lost 3 bases and the J gene lost 0 bases, with 11 bases spanning the gap. This CDR3 spans 15 amino acids. Germline assignment: CDR1 LNHNV and CDR2 YYDKDF (reference sequence). The CDR3 spells CATSRGRGSNYGYTF. CDR3 coding DNA: TGTGCCACCAGCAGGGGACGGGGGTCTAACTATGGCTACACCTTC.

The chain links TRBV18 to TRBJ2-7; 9 nucleotides agree with TRBD1. Unmatched junction bases numbered 2, after V lost 5 bases and J lost 3 bases. Per the germline V gene, CDR1 is KGHSH and CDR2 is LQKENI. The CDR3 is made up of 13 amino acids. The chain's CDR3 is CASSETGGYEQYF. The CDR3 DNA follows: TGTGCCAGCTCAGAGACAGGGGGCTACGAGCAGTACTTC. The whole variable domain, filled in from reference TRBV18 and TRBJ2-7, reads NAGVMQNPRHLVRRRGQEARLRCSPMKGHSHVYWYRQLPEEGLKFMVYLQKENIIDESGMPKERFSAEFPKEGPSILRIQQVVRGDSAAYFCASSETGGYEQYFGPGTRLTVT.

The rearrangement uses TRBV7-2 and TRBJ1-5, with 8 bases lining up with TRBD1. The CDR3 sequence is 15 residues long. J gave up 9 bases and V 5 bases, and 12 bases lay outside the gene matches. Germline lookup yields CDR1 SGHTA and CDR2 FQGNSA. CDR3 sequence (DNA): TGTGCCAGCAGCACGTACGGACAGGGTGGAAGGCCCCAGCATTTT. It yields the protein CASSTYGQGGRPQHF.

The chain links TRBV29-1 to TRBJ2-1, with 12 positions matching TRBD2. The ends lost 7 bases at V and 3 bases at J; junction bases unmatched: 19. CDR3 length equals 19 residues. Germline CDR1 is SQVTM and CDR2 is ANQGSEA. The CDR3 DNA is TGCAGCGGATCAAAGCGGACTAGCGGGACGCAAGAACTCTACAATGAGCAGTTCTTC. As protein: CSGSKRTSGTQELYNEQFF.

The chain joins TRBV30 to TRBJ1-5, with D perhaps TRBD1 (5 bases). V was clipped by 1 base and J by 5 bases, with 12 bases between them. The CDR3 is 14 residues long. Germline CDR1 and CDR2: GTSNPN and SVGIG (reference sequence). The CDR3 nucleotides are TGTGCCTGGAGTGGGGTGGAGGGGTATCAGCCCCAGCATTTT. Translation gives CAWSGVEGYQPQHF. Full variable domain (outside the CDR3, taken from reference TRBV30 and TRBJ1-5): SQTIHQWPATLVQPVGSPLSLECTVEGTSNPNLYWYRQAAGRGLQLLFYSVGIGQISSEVPQNLSASRPQDRQFILSSKKLLLSDSGFYLCAWSGVEGYQPQHFGDGTRLSIL.

The rearrangement joins TRBV5-1 to TRBJ2-5, with D perhaps being TRBD1 or TRBD2 (6 bases each). Trimming cost V 4 bases and J 4 bases, with 8 bases left between them. This CDR3 contains 12 residues. The germline V gene encodes CDR1 SGHRS and CDR2 YFSETQ. CDR3 nucleotide sequence: TGCGCCAGCAGCACGGGGGCAGAGACCCAGTACTTC. Its translation: CASSTGAETQYF.

V gene TRBV7-9 combines with J gene TRBJ1-2, with TRBD1 identical over 9 bases. V dropped 5 bases and J dropped 2; count of bases not matched to a gene: 6. From germline, CDR1 is SEHNR and CDR2 FQNEAQ (reference sequence). The CDR3 extends over 15 amino acids. The DNA of the CDR3 is TGTGCCAGCAGCCCCAGGGACAGGGTAAACTATGGCTACACCTTC. The encoded protein is CASSPRDRVNYGYTF. Complete variable domain (other parts from reference TRBV7-9 and TRBJ1-2): DTGVSQNPRHKITKRGQNVTFRCDPISEHNRLYWYRQTLGQGPEFLTYFQNEAQLEKSRLLSDRFSAERPKGSFSTLEIQRTEQGDSAMYLCASSPRDRVNYGYTFGSGTRLTVV.

J is TRBJ1-2 and V is TRBV27; the D gene is possibly TRBD1 (6 bases). The CDR3 has 13 amino acids. Between the trimmed V and J ends, which lost 3 bases and 8 bases, there was a span of 13 bases. Germline V gives CDR1 MNHEY, CDR2 SMNVEV (reference sequence). The CDR3 spells CASSLVRGVGYTF. The CDR3 DNA follows: TGTGCCAGCAGTTTGGTCAGGGGCGTAGGCTACACCTTC.